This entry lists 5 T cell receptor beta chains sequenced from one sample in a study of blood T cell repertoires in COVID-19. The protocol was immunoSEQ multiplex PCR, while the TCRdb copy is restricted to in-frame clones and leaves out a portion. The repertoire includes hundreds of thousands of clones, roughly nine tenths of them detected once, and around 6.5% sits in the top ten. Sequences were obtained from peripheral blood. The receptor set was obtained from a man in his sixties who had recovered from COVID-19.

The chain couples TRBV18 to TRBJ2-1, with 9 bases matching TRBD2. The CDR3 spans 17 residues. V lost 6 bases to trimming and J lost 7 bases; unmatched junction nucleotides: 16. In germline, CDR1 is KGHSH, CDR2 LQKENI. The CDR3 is CASSTPGAAGGRNEQFF. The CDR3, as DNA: TGTGCCAGCTCTACCCCGGGCGCGGCGGGAGGGCGGAATGAGCAGTTCTTC.

CDR3 sequence: CASSGTGGPQHF. CDR3 DNA sequence: TGTGCCAGTAGTGGCACAGGCGGTCCCCAGCATTTT. V and J are TRBV19 and TRBJ1-5, with TRBD1 as a possible D gene (5 bases). This CDR3 spans 12 amino acids. Trimming took off 5 bases at V and 10 bases at J, with 12 bases between the two ends. Looked up from germline, CDR1 is LNHDA and CDR2 is SQIVND (reference sequence).

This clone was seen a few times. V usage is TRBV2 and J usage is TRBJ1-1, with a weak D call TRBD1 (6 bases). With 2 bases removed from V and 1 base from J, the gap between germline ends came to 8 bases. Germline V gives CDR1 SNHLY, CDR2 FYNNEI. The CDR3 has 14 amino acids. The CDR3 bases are TGTGCCAGCAGTGAAATCAGGGGGAACACTGAAGCTTTCTTT. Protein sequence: CASSEIRGNTEAFF.

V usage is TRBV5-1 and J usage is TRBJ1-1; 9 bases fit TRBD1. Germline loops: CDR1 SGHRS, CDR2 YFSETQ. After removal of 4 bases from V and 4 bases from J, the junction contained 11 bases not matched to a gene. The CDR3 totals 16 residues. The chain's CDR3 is CASSRTGGGSTTEAFF. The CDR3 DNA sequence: TGCGCCAGCAGCAGAACAGGGGGCGGATCGACCACTGAAGCTTTCTTT.

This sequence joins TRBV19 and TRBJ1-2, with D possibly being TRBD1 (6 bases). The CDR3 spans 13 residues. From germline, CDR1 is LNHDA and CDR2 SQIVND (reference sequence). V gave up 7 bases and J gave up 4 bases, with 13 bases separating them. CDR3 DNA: TGTGCCAGTAATTTCGACAGGTCCTATGGCTACACCTTC. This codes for CASNFDRSYGYTF.